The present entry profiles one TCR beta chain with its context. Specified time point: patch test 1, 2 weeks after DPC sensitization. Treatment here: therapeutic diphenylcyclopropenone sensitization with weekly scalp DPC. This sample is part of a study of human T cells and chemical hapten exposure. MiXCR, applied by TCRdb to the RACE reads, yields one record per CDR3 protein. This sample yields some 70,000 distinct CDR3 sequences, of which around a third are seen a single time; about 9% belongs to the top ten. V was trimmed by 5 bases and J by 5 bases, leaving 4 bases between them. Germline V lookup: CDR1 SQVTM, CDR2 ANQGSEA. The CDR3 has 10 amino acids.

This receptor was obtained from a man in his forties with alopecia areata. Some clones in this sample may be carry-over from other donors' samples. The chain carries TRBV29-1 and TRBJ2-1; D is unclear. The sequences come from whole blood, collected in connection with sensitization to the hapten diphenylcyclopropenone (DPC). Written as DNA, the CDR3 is TGCAGCGTTCAGAACAATGAGCAGTTCTTC. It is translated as CSVQNNEQFF.